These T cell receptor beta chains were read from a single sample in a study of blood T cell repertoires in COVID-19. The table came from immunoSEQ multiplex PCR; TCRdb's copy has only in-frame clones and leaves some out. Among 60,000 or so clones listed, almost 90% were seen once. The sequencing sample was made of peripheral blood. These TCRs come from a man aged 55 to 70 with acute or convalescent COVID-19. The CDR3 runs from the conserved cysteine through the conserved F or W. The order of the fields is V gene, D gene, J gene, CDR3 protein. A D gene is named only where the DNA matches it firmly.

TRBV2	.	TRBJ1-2	CASSEADPGTGPTGYTF
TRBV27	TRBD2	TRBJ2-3	CASSRTSGRDTDTQYF
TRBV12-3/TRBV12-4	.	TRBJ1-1	CASSYSGTEAFF
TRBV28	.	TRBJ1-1	CASSSPGGTTAEAFF
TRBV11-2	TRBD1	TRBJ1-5	CASSPSTGGGSNQPQHF
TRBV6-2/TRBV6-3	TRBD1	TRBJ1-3	CASSYPRLGTGPRSGNTIYF
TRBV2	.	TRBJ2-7	CASSGSDRARVMGQYF
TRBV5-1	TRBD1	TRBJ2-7	CARRTGEGYEQYF
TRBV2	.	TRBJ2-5	CASSRGYQETQYF
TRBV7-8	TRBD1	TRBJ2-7	CASSYDRAHEQYF
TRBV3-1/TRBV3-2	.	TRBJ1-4	CASSLAGSTNEKLFF
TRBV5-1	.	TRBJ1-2	CASSSPDNYGYTF
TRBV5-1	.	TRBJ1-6	CASRDRERNSPLHF
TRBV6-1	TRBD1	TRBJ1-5	CASSARQGGSNQPQHF
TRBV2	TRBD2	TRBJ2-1	CASTKVWLAGGGEQFF
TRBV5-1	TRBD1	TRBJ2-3	CASSSQGQGTDTQYF
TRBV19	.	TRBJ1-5	CASSVRDTNQPQHF
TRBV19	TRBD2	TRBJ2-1	CASKSGRAVRHEQFF
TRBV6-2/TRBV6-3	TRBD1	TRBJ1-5	CASSYLDRAVVQPQHF
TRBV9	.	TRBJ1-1	CASRSRADTEAFF
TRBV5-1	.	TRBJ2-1	CASSQRGQRVDEQFF
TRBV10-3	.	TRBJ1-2	CAINKEERRWEGYTF
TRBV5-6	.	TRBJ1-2	CASSLASSLYGYTF
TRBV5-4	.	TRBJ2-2	CASSAGGGGSTGELFF
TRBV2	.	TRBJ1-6	CASSAAGVNSPLHF
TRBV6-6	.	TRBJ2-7	CASSSSRNEQYF
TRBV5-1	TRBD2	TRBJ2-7	CASSLGLAGGTYEQYF
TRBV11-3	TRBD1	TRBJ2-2	CASSSGTVNTGELFF
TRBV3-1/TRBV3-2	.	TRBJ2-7	CASRSDTQSYEQYF
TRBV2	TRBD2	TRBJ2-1	CASISLTRERVWDEQFF
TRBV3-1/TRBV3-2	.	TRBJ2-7	CASSHDTQEEQYF
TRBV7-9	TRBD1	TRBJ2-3	CASAVGGAADTQYF
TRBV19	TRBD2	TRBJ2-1	CASSNSGGRFTSSYNEQFF
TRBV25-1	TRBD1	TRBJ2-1	CASSGTGQLGEQFF
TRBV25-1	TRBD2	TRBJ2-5	CASSPRLAGEETQYF
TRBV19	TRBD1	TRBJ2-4	CASSIDALGQGAKNIQYF
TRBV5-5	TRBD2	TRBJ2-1	CASSSLSGGTYNEQFF
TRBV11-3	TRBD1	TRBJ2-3	CASSRDRGADTQYF
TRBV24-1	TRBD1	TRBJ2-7	CAATGTGGQRGSYEQYF
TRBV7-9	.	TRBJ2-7	CASSLPGLPYEQYF
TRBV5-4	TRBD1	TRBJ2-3	CASSDRASTDTQYF
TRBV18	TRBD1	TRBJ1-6	CASSPQGADSPLHF
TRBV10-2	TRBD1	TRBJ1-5	CASSGRQGGDQPQHF
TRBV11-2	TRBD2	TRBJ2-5	CASSLAGGKETQYF
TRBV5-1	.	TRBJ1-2	CASSLQGNYGYTF
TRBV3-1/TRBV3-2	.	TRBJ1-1	CASSPRQGRDTEAFF
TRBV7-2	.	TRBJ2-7	CASSLAAGLSYEQYF
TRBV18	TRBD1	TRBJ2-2	CASSPGQGHGELFF
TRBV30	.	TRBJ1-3	CAWSLGGAGNTIYF
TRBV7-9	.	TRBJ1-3	CASSQRDGKTNTIYF
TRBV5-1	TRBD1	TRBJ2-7	CASRQGTTTEQYF
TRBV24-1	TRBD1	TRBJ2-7	CATSDLVQDRAYEQYF
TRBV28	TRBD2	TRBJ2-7	CASMGQSGGGSSYEQYF
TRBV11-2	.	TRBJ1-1	CASSPDRGGIAFF
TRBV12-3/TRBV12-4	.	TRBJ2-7	CASRQGQNEQYF
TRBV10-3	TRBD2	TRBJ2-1	CAISASLADITYNEQFF
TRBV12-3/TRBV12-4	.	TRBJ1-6	CASSLRKSALHF